This TCR beta chain derives from a study of blood T cell repertoires in COVID-19. Study at large: Acute and convalescent COVID-19 specimens originated in the United States, Italy and Spain. Sources were T cells, B-cell-depleted T cells, or PBMCs; the material itself was cDNA or gDNA.

Original processing notes: Reference gene primers were amplified, and this amplification served to estimate nucleated cell counts. This table comes from immunoSEQ multiplex PCR, and its TCRdb copy is limited to in-frame clones, with some not included. D and trimming come from the DNA, and the V and J calls and clone size come from that table. The top ten hold less than 1.5% of the sample, which has some 110,000 clones, about 85% seen once. CDR3 size: 12 residues. The germline CDR1 and CDR2 sequences are SGHRS and YFSETQ. V lost 4 bases and J lost 5, with 9 bases in between. Material for sequencing was peripheral blood. This sequence originates from a man aged 35 to 55 with acute or convalescent COVID-19. The J gene is TRBJ1-1, the V gene TRBV5-1; a possible D gene is TRBD1 (6 bases). CDR3 sequence (DNA): TGCGCCAGCAGCATACAGGGTACTGAAGCTTTCTTT. Its protein product is CASSIQGTEAFF.